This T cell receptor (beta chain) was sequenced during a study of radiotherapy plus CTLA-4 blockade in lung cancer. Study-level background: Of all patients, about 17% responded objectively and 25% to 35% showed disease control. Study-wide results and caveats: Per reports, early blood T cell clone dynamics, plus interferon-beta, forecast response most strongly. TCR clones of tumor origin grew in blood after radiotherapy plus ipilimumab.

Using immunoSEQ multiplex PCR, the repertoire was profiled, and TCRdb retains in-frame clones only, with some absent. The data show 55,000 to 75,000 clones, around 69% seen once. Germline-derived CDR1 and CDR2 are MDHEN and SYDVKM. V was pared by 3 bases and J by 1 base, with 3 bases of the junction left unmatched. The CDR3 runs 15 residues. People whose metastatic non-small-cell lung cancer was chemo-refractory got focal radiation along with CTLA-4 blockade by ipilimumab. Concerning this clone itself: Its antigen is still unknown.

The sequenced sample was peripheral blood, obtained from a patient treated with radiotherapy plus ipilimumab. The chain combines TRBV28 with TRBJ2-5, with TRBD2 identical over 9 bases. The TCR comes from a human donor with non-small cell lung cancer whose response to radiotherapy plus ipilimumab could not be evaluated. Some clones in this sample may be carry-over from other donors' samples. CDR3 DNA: TGTGCCAGCAGTTTGGCTAGCGGGGCCCAAGAGACCCAGTACTTC. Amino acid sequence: CASSLASGAQETQYF.